This T cell receptor beta chain was retrieved from a study of cytomegalovirus exposure and HLA in healthy donors. Overall study findings and caveats: Compared with the roughly 700-donor mean, an Asian-associated ancestry cluster reportedly had fewer N-insertions, according to a later analysis.

Notes on this clone: Its target is not known.

The PCR used 60 Vbeta and 13 Jbeta primers. The assay was immunoSEQ multiplex PCR, and TCRdb's table has in-frame clones only and misses some. The sample comprises 110,000 to 150,000 clones, 60% to 80% of which are singletons, and approximately 4% rests with the top ten. This TCR came from a male donor in good health and CMV-seronegative. Sequenced: PBMCs.

The CDR3 DNA sequence: TGTGCCAGTAGCTTTACAGGTACTAATCAGCCCCAGCATTTT. Protein sequence: CASSFTGTNQPQHF. The chain uses TRBV19 and TRBJ1-5; maybe TRBD1 (5 bases). Trimming left V 6 bases short and J 4 bases short, with 13 bases between. CDR3 length: 14 amino acids. The germline V gene has CDR1 LNHDA and CDR2 SQIVND (reference sequence).